This T cell receptor beta chain stems from a study of blood T cell repertoires in COVID-19. The repertoire was sequenced with immunoSEQ multiplex PCR; TCRdb's copy has only in-frame clones and lacks some. The sample yields roughly 100,000 clones, about 75% seen once. The CDR3 covers 12 residues. Germline values: CDR1 SGHAT, CDR2 FQDESV (reference sequence). Trimming shortened V by 4 bases and J by 2 bases, and 6 bases separated the two germline ends. The TCR originated in an older woman with acute or convalescent COVID-19. The material sequenced was peripheral blood. The V call is TRBV11-1, the J call TRBJ2-7; no definite D call. As DNA, the CDR3 is TGTGCCAGCAGCTCGTACACCTACGAGCAGTACTTC. It encodes CASSSYTYEQYF.